This record looks at one TCR beta chain sequence and its context. This clone was seen just once. Its antigen specificity is not known. Base-call qualities are not available, and no considerably larger clone is one nucleotide away. The cohort was made up of around 720 healthy bone marrow donors. All cohort members were sampled while nominally healthy, although unrecorded immune exposures were likely present. The donor tested CMV seropositive, placing the donor among the 289 seropositive members of the cohort. Every donor gave a peripheral blood sample, and the peripheral blood mononuclear cells from that sample were used for TCR beta sequencing. Genomic DNA was extracted from the blood cell samples with the Qiagen DNeasy Blood Extraction Kit. The source of the sample is a study of cytomegalovirus exposure and HLA in healthy donors (TCRdb year 2017). In terms of the full investigation: An earlier analysis of more than 550 of the donors reported 250 to 300 Gb of sequence data and around 110 million unique TCR beta sequences obtained from around 180 million T cells. About 300 gigabases of sequencing data and approximately 91 million unique TCR sequences made up an early release that covered approximately 700 HLA-typed donors. Of the roughly 400 genotyped donors, 81% were placed in the genetic ancestry cluster associated with self-reported Caucasian donors. The study aimed to test whether cataloging public T cell receptors could reveal signatures of past pathogen exposure. The study profiled the T cell repertoires of hundreds of subjects by immunosequencing and related them to cytomegalovirus serostatus. Besides the first cohort of some 670 subjects, a separate validation cohort made up of 120 different subjects was used. The study combined high-throughput TCR immunosequencing, statistical association of individual TCRs with disease status, and machine learning to predict cytomegalovirus infection status. A later analysis re-examined previously published TCR beta repertoires from over 500 donors and added high-resolution HLA genotyping to investigate patterns of TCR occurrence. In the later analysis, no new phenotypic data were used to find candidate immune exposures; instead, reliance was placed on TCR beta sequences and their occurrence across donors. An earlier analysis of some 600 of the donors applied high-throughput TCR beta sequencing to assess whether each TCR beta V gene segment acted as functional or pseudogenic. Donor age, sex, ethnicity and CMV serostatus were compiled alongside the repertoire data. In a later genetic analysis, genome-wide SNP genotypes for about 55% of the roughly 700 donors were used, and that subset was treated as a discovery cohort. Every repertoire in the discovery cohort had been generated on one and the same sequencing platform. HLA typing covered class I and class II loci at four-digit resolution. The number of donors typed differed by locus, with roughly 620-630 for A, B, C, DRB1 and DQB1, more than 500 for DQA1, approximately 570 for DPA1, and 400 to 490 for DPB1. Roughly five DR-DQ haplotypes were handled as single units for association and clustering, since linkage in the cohort was strong. Among about 370 genotyped donors of the cohort, an average of roughly 230,000 unique TCR beta nucleotide sequences was sequenced per donor, of which about 19% were non-productive. What the authors observed across the whole study: In both the original and validation cohorts, the classifier was reported to diagnose cytomegalovirus status with high specificity and sensitivity. In an earlier analysis of over 550 of the donors, most TCR beta V segments were observed in productive rearrangements about 87% or about 30% of the time, broadly matching IMGT annotations. When HLA alleles, especially DR and DQ, strongly co-occurred, TCR associations were difficult to assign to individual alleles. According to a later genetic analysis, donors in an Asian-associated ancestry cluster had fewer N-insertions in productive TCRs than the approximately 690-donor mean. Across donors, most TCR sequences were observed very rarely, whereas some public TCRs were present in many individuals. The authors suggested that the approach could potentially be extended to other disease states and immunological phenotypes. Several of the top co-occurrence clusters appeared to be linked to parvovirus B19, influenza, CMV and Epstein-Barr virus, according to a later analysis. A later genetic analysis associated a missense DCLRE1C variant with V-gene and J-gene trimming of TCR beta chains, and an independent cohort replicated the association. The only immune exposure information available for the cohort was CMV serostatus. Three of the identified cytomegalovirus-associated TCR beta chains were confirmed in vitro to be specific for cytomegalovirus antigens. Linkage disequilibrium might explain the correlated functional status among segregating V segments, but an unknown experimental factor could not be excluded. The study listed 150 to 200 TCR beta chains as associated with cytomegalovirus. Compared with equally common non-associated chains, HLA-associated TCR beta chains in a later analysis were more clonally expanded and had lower generation probabilities. A cluster of highly shared sequence variants was judged likely to represent a technical artifact of the sequencing pipeline. Specific HLA alleles were associated with 16,951 TCR beta sequences at a false discovery rate of 0.05 in a later analysis. Because HLA typing was unavailable for some donors at each locus, only the typed subset was used in association tests. This cohort had only TCR beta chains sequenced, and the lack of alpha or paired-chain data limited which features could be detected. A further reported finding was that TCR beta sequences accurately predicted the HLA-A and HLA-B alleles for most subjects in the first cohort. Presence/absence analyses assumed roughly uniform sequencing depth across donors, an assumption that may not hold. Because counts were too low, around 17 rarely observed V segments, including chromosome 9 orphons, were left out of the earlier analysis of 500 to 650 of the donors. A later analysis found that TCR association rates varied across HLA loci, with DRB1 alleles showing the most associated TCRs and HLA-C alleles the fewest. In a later analysis, most CMV-associated TCR beta chains were found to appear HLA-restricted, with HLA associations seemingly driven largely by CMV exposure.

The library was produced with the immunoSEQ multiplex PCR assay. For the multiplex PCR, a mixture combining 60 forward primers for TCR Vbeta segments and 13 reverse primers for TCR Jbeta segments was used. The CDR3 region of rearranged TCR beta genes was amplified from genomic DNA by a multiplex PCR assay. Amplified TCR beta libraries were sequenced as 87-base-pair reads on the Illumina HiSeq System. The paper's processing steps were these. A later analysis tallied around 80 million unique TCR beta chains across the 666 repertoires, and around 12 million of those chains were shared by two or more donors. Raw reads were error-corrected and collapsed into unique sequences by a nearest-neighbor algorithm in which closely related sequences were merged to remove PCR and sequencing errors. V, D and J gene segments were assigned by aligning CDR3 sequences to IMGT reference sequences. For a sequence to be retained, at least a six-nucleotide match to both a V gene segment and a J gene segment was required. A rearrangement was called productive if the CDR3 had no stop codons and remained in frame with V and J, and every other rearrangement was called non-productive. CDR3 was defined by IMGT convention, running from the second conserved V-encoded cysteine to the conserved J-encoded phenylalanine. The earlier analysis of approximately 500 of the donors excluded sequences that lacked an unambiguous match to a single V gene segment. In an earlier analysis of 587 of the donors, V segments were called functional above 56.7% productive rearrangements and were called segregating when the between-donor standard deviation exceeded 5%. A statistical classification framework was developed to diagnose cytomegalovirus status using the catalog of TCR beta chain sequences. V and J gene assignment, in a later analysis, came from comparing TCR nucleotide sequences with IMGT/GENE-DB human TR gene sequences. The TCRdist pipeline was used in a later analysis to assign CDR3 sequences and most-parsimonious VDJ recombination scenarios. In a later analysis, each TCR beta chain was defined by its CDR3 amino acid sequence together with its V-gene family, and reads lacking a unique V-gene family were excluded. To address suspected cross-contamination and a sequencing artifact, a later analysis removed around 590 highly shared, low-generation-probability nucleotide sequences. In a later analysis, a clonal expansion index for each public chain was calculated from normalized within-repertoire ranks of inferred template counts. In a later analysis, generation probabilities were computed using a VDJ recombination model fitted to out-of-frame rearrangements, and the results were checked against IGoR. A later analysis scored TCR-TCR, TCR-HLA and TCR-CMV co-occurrence with hypergeometric tests, applying a repertoire-size bias correction to TCR pairs. To estimate false discovery rates, a later analysis permuted the HLA or CMV assignments 20 times. In a later analysis, co-occurring TCRs were grouped with DBSCAN, and TCRdist sequence similarity was added when clustering was performed within HLA-allele-positive subsets. Repertoires with fewer than 30,000 or more than 120,000 public chains were left out of co-occurrence clustering, as were about 5 repertoires with anomalous nucleotide sharing. The table comes from immuneACCESS by way of TCRdb, which keeps in-frame sequences with V and J called. Part of the clones is missing from these tables; in studies checked, under half for an unresolved V gene and the rest for unknown reasons. The V and J calls and clone size are taken from that table; D and trimming were inferred from the DNA. The sample has about 190,000 clones on record, around four fifths of them singletons. The ten largest clones take up approximately 1.8% of the sample.

This sequence was found in a man aged 40-49 years in good health and CMV-seropositive. The sequenced material came from PBMCs.

The base sequence is TGTGCCAGCAAGGACCGGGACTTTTACAATGAGCAGTTCTTC. It encodes CASKDRDFYNEQFF. The chain is encoded by TRBV6-6 joined to TRBJ2-1; TRBD2 is a weak D gene call, 6 bases matching. The germline ends are 14 bases apart after V is trimmed by 7 bases and J by 4 bases. Including the terminal cysteine and phenylalanine, the CDR3 comprises 14 residues. Only the CDR3 DNA stays, 42 bases, in frame from base 1. Per the germline V gene (reference sequence), MNHNY is the CDR1 and SVGAGI is the CDR2.